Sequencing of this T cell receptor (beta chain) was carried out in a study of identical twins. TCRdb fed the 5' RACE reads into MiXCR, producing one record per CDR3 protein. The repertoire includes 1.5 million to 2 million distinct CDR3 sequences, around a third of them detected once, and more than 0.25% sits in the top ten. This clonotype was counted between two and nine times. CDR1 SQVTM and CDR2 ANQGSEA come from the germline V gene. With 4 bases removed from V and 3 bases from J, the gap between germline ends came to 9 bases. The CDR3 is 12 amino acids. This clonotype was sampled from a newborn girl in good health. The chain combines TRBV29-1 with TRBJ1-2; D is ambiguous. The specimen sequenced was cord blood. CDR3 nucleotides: TGCAGCGTTGGACGGGAGGACTATGGCTACACCTTC. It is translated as CSVGREDYGYTF.